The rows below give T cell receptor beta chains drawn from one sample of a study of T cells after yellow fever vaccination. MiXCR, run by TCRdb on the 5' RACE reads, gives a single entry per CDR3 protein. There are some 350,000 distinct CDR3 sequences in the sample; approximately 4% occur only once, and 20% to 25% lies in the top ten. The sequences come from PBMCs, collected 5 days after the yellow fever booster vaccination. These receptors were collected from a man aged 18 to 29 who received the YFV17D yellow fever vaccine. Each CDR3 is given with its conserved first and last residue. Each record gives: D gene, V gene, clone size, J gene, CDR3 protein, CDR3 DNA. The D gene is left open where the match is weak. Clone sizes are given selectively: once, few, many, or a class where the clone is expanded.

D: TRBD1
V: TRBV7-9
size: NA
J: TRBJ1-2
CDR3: CASSSGTVLDGYTF
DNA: TGTGCCAGCAGCTCCGGGACAGTCCTAGATGGCTACACCTTC

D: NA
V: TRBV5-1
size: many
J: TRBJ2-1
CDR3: CASSPGQPAQEQFF
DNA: TGCGCCAGCAGCCCCGGACAGCCGGCGCAAGAGCAGTTCTTC

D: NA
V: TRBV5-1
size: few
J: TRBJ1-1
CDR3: CASSGGAWNGEAFF
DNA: TGCGCCAGCAGCGGGGGAGCCTGGAATGGTGAAGCTTTCTTT

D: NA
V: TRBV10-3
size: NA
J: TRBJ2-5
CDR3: CAISGAGAETQYF
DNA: TGTGCCATCAGTGGGGCGGGCGCGGAGACCCAGTACTTC

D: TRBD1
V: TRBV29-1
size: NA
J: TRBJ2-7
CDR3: CSVVPRGQGGRSYEQYF
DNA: TGCAGCGTTGTTCCGAGGGGACAGGGAGGGAGAAGCTACGAGCAGTACTTC

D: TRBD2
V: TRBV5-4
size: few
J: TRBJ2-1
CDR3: CASSSGGSNEQFF
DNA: TGTGCCAGCAGCTCCGGGGGGTCCAATGAGCAGTTCTTC

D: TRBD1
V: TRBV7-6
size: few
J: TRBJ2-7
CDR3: CASSSRTGGYEQYF
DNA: TGTGCCAGCAGCTCTCGGACAGGGGGGTACGAGCAGTACTTC

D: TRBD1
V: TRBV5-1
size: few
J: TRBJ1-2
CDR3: CASSPSGQGGYTF
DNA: TGCGCCAGCAGCCCATCCGGACAGGGCGGCTACACCTTC

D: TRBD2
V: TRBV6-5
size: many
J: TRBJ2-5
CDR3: CASAAGGRQETQYF
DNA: TGTGCCAGCGCTGCGGGGGGCCGGCAAGAGACCCAGTACTTC

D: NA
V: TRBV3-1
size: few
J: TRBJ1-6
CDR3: CASSPTAENSPLHF
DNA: TGTGCCAGCAGCCCGACGGCCGAGAATTCACCCCTCCACTTT

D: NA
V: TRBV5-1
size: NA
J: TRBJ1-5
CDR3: CASSFYGNQPQHF
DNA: TGCGCCAGCAGCTTCTATGGCAATCAGCCCCAGCATTTT

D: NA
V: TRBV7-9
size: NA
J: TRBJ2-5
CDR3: CASSLEHPEETQYF
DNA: TGTGCCAGCAGCTTAGAACATCCCGAAGAGACCCAGTACTTC

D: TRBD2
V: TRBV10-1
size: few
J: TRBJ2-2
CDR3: CASSIGGFESGELFF
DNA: TGCGCCAGCAGTATCGGGGGGTTTGAATCCGGGGAGCTGTTTTTT

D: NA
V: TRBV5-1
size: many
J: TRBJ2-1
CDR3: CASSPGTYNEQFF
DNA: TGCGCCAGCAGCCCCGGGACCTACAATGAGCAGTTCTTC

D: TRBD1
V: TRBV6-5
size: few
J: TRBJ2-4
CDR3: CASRTGGENIQYF
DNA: TGTGCCAGCAGGACAGGGGGGGAAAACATTCAGTACTTC

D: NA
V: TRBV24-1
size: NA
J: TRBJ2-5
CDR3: CATSDERGPSETQYF
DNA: TGTGCCACCAGTGATGAACGGGGTCCGTCGGAGACCCAGTACTTC

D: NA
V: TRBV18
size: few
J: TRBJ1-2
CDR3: CASSPPQTGEAFNYGYTF
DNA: TGTGCCAGCTCACCACCGCAAACAGGAGAGGCTTTTAACTATGGCTACACCTTC

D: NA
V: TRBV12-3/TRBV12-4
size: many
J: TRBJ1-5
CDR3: CASSWGGSSNQPQHF
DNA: TGTGCCAGCAGTTGGGGGGGGAGTAGCAATCAGCCCCAGCATTTT

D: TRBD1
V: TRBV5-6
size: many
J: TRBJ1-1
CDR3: CASSPEGAAGNTEAFF
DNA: TGTGCCAGCAGCCCTGAGGGGGCGGCGGGGAACACTGAAGCTTTCTTT

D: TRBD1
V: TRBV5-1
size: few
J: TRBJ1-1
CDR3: CASSRDRVWVPFF
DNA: TGCGCCAGCAGCCGGGACAGGGTGTGGGTACCTTTCTTT

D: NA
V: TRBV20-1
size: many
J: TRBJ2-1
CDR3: CSAKRSGPYNEQFF
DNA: TGCAGTGCTAAAAGGAGCGGCCCCTACAATGAGCAGTTCTTC

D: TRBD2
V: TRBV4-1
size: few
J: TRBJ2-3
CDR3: CASSQALGGGAYRTDTQYF
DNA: TGCGCCAGCAGCCAAGCCTTGGGCGGGGGGGCCTATCGAACAGATACGCAGTATTTT

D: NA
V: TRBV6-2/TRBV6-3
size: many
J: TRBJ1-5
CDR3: CASSLPSNQPQHF
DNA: TGTGCCAGCAGTTTGCCGAGCAATCAGCCCCAGCATTTT

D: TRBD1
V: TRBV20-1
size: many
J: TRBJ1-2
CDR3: CSARGDRGRRSGYTF
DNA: TGCAGTGCTAGAGGGGACAGGGGGCGTAGATCTGGCTACACCTTC

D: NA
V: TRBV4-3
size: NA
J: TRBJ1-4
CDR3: CASSQALAPGEKLFF
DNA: TGCGCCAGCAGCCAAGCGTTAGCCCCGGGTGAAAAACTGTTTTTT

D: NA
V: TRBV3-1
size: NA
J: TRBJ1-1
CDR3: CASAGDPSNTEAFF
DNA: TGTGCCAGCGCAGGGGACCCCTCGAACACTGAAGCTTTCTTT

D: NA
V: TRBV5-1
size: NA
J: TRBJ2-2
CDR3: CASSLVGLPNTGELFF
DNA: TGCGCCAGCAGCTTGGTCGGGTTACCGAACACCGGGGAGCTGTTTTTT

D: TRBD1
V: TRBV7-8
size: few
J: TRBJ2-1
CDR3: CASSPQGASEQFF
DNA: TGTGCCAGCAGCCCCCAGGGGGCTAGTGAGCAGTTCTTC

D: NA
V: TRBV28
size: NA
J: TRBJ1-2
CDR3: CASSLPTGGGYTF
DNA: TGTGCCAGCAGTTTACCCACCGGCGGTGGCTACACCTTC

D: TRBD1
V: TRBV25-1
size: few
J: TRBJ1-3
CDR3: CASSPRGVYYSGNTIYF
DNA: TGTGCCAGCAGCCCCAGGGGGGTCTACTACTCTGGAAACACCATATATTTT

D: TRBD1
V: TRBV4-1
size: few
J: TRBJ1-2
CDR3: CASSDPQGAGYGYTF
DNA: TGCGCCAGCAGCGACCCACAGGGGGCCGGCTATGGCTACACCTTC

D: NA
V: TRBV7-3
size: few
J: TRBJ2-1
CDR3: CASSLPGPPTYNEQFF
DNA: TGTGCCAGCAGCTTGCCCGGGCCGCCTACTTACAATGAGCAGTTCTTC

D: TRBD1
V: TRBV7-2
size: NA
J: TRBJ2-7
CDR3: CASSSMPGQGIYEQYF
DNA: TGTGCCAGCAGCTCGATGCCGGGACAGGGAATCTACGAGCAGTACTTC

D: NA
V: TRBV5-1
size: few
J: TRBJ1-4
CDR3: CASSPPGGNEKLFF
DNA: TGCGCCAGCAGCCCGCCTGGGGGGAATGAAAAACTGTTTTTT

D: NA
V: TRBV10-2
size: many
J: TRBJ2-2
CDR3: CASSDFGTGELFF
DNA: TGCGCCAGCAGTGATTTCGGCACCGGGGAGCTGTTTTTT

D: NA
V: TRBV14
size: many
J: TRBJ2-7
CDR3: CASSQDYEQYF
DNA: TGTGCCAGCAGCCAAGACTACGAGCAGTACTTC

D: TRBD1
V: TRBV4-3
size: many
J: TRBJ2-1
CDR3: CASSHSFPGQGVNEQFF
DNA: TGCGCCAGCAGCCACTCCTTCCCGGGACAGGGCGTCAATGAGCAGTTCTTC

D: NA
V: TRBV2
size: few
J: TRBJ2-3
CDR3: CASSEARSAGTDTQYF
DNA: TGTGCCAGCAGTGAAGCTCGGTCTGCGGGCACAGATACGCAGTATTTT

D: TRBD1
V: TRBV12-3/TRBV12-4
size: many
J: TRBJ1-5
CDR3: CASSTDGTGGNQPQHF
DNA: TGTGCCAGCAGTACTGATGGGACAGGCGGCAATCAGCCCCAGCATTTT

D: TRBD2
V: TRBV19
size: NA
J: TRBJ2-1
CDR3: CASSTGLAVNEQFF
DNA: TGTGCCAGTAGTACGGGACTAGCGGTCAATGAGCAGTTCTTC

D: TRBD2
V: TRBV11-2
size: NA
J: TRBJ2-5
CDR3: CASSWTSGETQYF
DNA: TGTGCCAGCAGCTGGACTAGCGGGGAGACCCAGTACTTC

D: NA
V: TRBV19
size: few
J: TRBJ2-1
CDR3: CASSLGQFPYNEQFF
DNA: TGTGCCAGTAGCCTAGGACAGTTCCCTTACAATGAGCAGTTCTTC

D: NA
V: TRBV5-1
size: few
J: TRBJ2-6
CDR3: CASSQRKTSGANVLTF
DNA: TGCGCCAGCAGCCAACGGAAGACGTCCGGGGCCAACGTCCTGACTTTC

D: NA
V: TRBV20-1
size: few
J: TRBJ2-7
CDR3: CSAVEDSYEQYF
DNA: TGCAGTGCTGTCGAGGATTCCTACGAGCAGTACTTC

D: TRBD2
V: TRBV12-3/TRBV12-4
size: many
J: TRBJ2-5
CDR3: CASSRRGGGETQYF
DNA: TGTGCCAGCAGCCGGCGGGGGGGCGGAGAGACCCAGTACTTC

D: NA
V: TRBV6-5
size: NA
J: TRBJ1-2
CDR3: CASTPRGRGGGYTF
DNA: TGTGCCAGCACCCCACGAGGCAGGGGTGGTGGCTACACCTTC

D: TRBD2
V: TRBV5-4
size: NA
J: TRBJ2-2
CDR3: CASSIAGRLTGELFF
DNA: TGTGCCAGCAGCATAGCGGGACGGCTCACCGGGGAGCTGTTTTTT

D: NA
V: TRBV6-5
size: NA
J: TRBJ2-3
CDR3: CASSADDVGRGTDTQYF
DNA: TGTGCCAGCAGTGCAGACGACGTGGGACGTGGCACAGATACGCAGTATTTT

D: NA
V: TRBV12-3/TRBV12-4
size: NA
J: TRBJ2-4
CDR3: CASSITGVAKNIQYF
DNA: TGTGCCAGCAGTATCACGGGGGTAGCCAAAAACATTCAGTACTTC

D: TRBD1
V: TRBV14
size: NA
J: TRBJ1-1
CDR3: CASSQARGRAFF
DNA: TGTGCCAGCAGCCAAGCCAGGGGGAGAGCTTTCTTT

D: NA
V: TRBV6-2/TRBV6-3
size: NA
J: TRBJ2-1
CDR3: CASRQGGLVRQFF
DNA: TGTGCCAGCAGACAGGGCGGTTTAGTGAGGCAGTTCTTC

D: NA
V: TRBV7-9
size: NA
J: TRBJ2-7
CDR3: CASSLIGFSYEQYF
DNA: TGTGCCAGCAGCTTAATAGGCTTCTCCTACGAGCAGTACTTC